These T cell receptor beta chains were read from a single sample in a study of cytomegalovirus exposure and HLA in healthy donors. The repertoire was sequenced with immunoSEQ multiplex PCR; TCRdb's copy has only in-frame clones and lacks some. The sample holds approximately 160,000 clones, roughly nine tenths seen once. The material sequenced was PBMCs. The receptors shown here come from a woman younger than 35 in good health and CMV-seropositive. Both conserved end residues are part of each CDR3. D genes are given only for firm matches. Expanded clones get a size class; other rows say once, few or many, or leave the size out.

TRBD2,NA,TRBJ2-1,TRBV5-1,TGCGCCAGCAGCCCAATCGCAAGCGGGGGTAAGAATGAGCAGTTCTTC,CASSPIASGGKNEQFF
TRBD2,NA,TRBJ2-7,TRBV28,TGTGCCACCTCGACTCCTGGGGGGGTTGCCTACGAGCAGTACTTC,CATSTPGGVAYEQYF
NA,once,TRBJ2-4,TRBV30,TGTGCCTGGCAACCCCGGGACTTCTTAGCCAAAAACATTCAGTACTTC,CAWQPRDFLAKNIQYF
NA,NA,TRBJ2-5,TRBV5-6,TGTGCCAGCAGCTTTTCCCAGGGGCAAGAGACCCAGTACTTC,CASSFSQGQETQYF
TRBD1,NA,TRBJ2-2,TRBV19,TGTGCCAGTAGTCGACAGGGGCTAAACACCGGGGAGCTGTTTTTT,CASSRQGLNTGELFF
TRBD1,NA,TRBJ2-1,TRBV18,TGTGCCAGCTCATCCGGACAGGGAGGCCACAATGAGCAGTTCTTC,CASSSGQGGHNEQFF
TRBD1,NA,TRBJ1-4,TRBV28,TGTGCCAGCAGTACTCCGGGACAGGGAGCAACTAATGAAAAACTGTTTTTT,CASSTPGQGATNEKLFF
TRBD1,NA,TRBJ1-1,TRBV2,TGTGCCAGCAGGCCTCCTCAGGGACAGACTGAAGCTTTCTTT,CASRPPQGQTEAFF
NA,NA,TRBJ1-5,TRBV28,TGTGCCAGCAGGGAACCGCGTGGGGGCGCGGCCGGTGGGCCCCAGCATTTT,CASREPRGGAAGGPQHF
TRBD2,NA,TRBJ2-1,TRBV28,TGTGCCAGCAGTGCGGGACTAGCGGGAGCGTGGAATGAGCAGTTCTTC,CASSAGLAGAWNEQFF
NA,NA,TRBJ2-2,TRBV7-2,TGTGCCAGCAGCCCCCTGGCTAGATCGATCGAGCTGTTTTTT,CASSPLARSIELFF
NA,NA,TRBJ2-7,TRBV6-1,TGTGCCAGCAGTGAGGTGACAGATTTCTACGAGCAGTACTTC,CASSEVTDFYEQYF
TRBD1,NA,TRBJ2-6,TRBV11-3,TGTGCCAGCACACTAACAGGGGGCGTCTCTGGGGCCAACGTCCTGACTTTC,CASTLTGGVSGANVLTF
TRBD2,once,TRBJ2-7,TRBV27,TGTGCCAGCAGTCGCCGACTAGCGGGAGGGCCCGACCGAGGTGAGCAGTACTTC,CASSRRLAGGPDRGEQYF
NA,NA,TRBJ2-1,TRBV1,TGCACCAGCAGCCAAGATCGTTTTCCAGCGCATCGAGATAATGAGCAGTTCTTC,CTSSQDRFPAHRDNEQFF
NA,NA,TRBJ1-5,TRBV6-5,TGTGCCAGCAGTTACTCGGGACAAGGCAATCAGCCCCAGCATTTT,CASSYSGQGNQPQHF
TRBD1,once,TRBJ1-5,TRBV30,TGTGCCTGGACTGACAGGGCTGATCAGCCCCAGCATTTT,CAWTDRADQPQHF
NA,NA,TRBJ2-2,TRBV18,TGTGCCAGCTCACCTTCGAGCGGGACCGGGGAGCTGTTTTTT,CASSPSSGTGELFF
NA,NA,TRBJ2-1,TRBV7-9,TGTGCCAGCTTGTCGGGGACCTACAATGAGCAGTTCTTC,CASLSGTYNEQFF
TRBD2,NA,TRBJ2-7,TRBV5-5,TGTGCCAGCAGCTTGGATCCAGCGGGGTCCTACGAGCAGTACTTC,CASSLDPAGSYEQYF
NA,NA,TRBJ2-2,TRBV7-9,TGTGCCAGCAGCCACCCCTACAGGGAGCGGGAAAACACCGGGGAGCTGTTTTTT,CASSHPYRERENTGELFF
NA,NA,TRBJ2-7,TRBV5-4,TGTGCCAGCAGCTCCCGACCGGGGGCCTACGAGCAGTACTTC,CASSSRPGAYEQYF
TRBD2,NA,TRBJ2-6,TRBV7-3,TGTGCCAGCAGCTTCGCGGGGGCTGGGGCCAACGTCCTGACTTTC,CASSFAGAGANVLTF
NA,NA,TRBJ1-2,TRBV28,TGTGCCAGCAGTTTCTCGGTTAACTATGGCTACACCTTC,CASSFSVNYGYTF
TRBD2,NA,TRBJ2-3,TRBV5-1,TGCGCCAGCGCGTTAGCGGGGTACACAGATACGCAGTATTTT,CASALAGYTDTQYF
TRBD1,once,TRBJ1-5,TRBV6-6,TGTGCCAGCAGTCCCCGGGACAGCTACAATCAGCCCCAGCATTTT,CASSPRDSYNQPQHF
TRBD2,NA,TRBJ2-1,TRBV5-1,TGCGCCAGCAGCGGGACTAGCGGGAGAGGTGAGCAGTTCTTC,CASSGTSGRGEQFF
NA,NA,TRBJ2-3,TRBV10-3,TGTGCCATCAGTGACGTAAATTTCGGTGACTTTAGGATTCGTACGCAGTATTTT,CAISDVNFGDFRIRTQYF
NA,NA,TRBJ2-2,TRBV19,TGTGCCAGTAGTATTGAGGTTAACACCGGGGAGCTGTTTTTT,CASSIEVNTGELFF
TRBD2,NA,TRBJ2-5,TRBV5-1,TGCGCCAGCAGCCGAAGCGGGAGTGAGGAGACCCAGTACTTC,CASSRSGSEETQYF
NA,NA,TRBJ1-1,TRBV18,TGTGCCAGCTCACCGTTCGGACAGAGCGACACTGAAGCTTTCTTT,CASSPFGQSDTEAFF
NA,once,TRBJ2-7,TRBV5-1,TGCGCCAGCAGACAACAAAGCGGTAGCTCCTACGAGCAGTACTTC,CASRQQSGSSYEQYF
NA,NA,TRBJ2-7,TRBV6-5,TGTGCCAGCAGTTACGGGGGGCTAGCGGCCTACGAGCAGTACTTC,CASSYGGLAAYEQYF
TRBD2,NA,TRBJ2-1,TRBV27,TGTGCCAGCAGTCCCAGACTAGCGGGAGGGATCTACAATGAGCAGTTCTTC,CASSPRLAGGIYNEQFF
NA,once,TRBJ2-7,TRBV10-3,TGTGCCATCGAGGACAGCTCCTACGAGCAGTACTTC,CAIEDSSYEQYF
TRBD2,few,TRBJ2-1,TRBV7-9,TGTGCCAGCAGCTTAGCGAGGCTAGCGGGGTACAATGAGCAGTTCTTC,CASSLARLAGYNEQFF
NA,once,TRBJ1-2,TRBV19,TGTGCCAGTAGTAAGGACATAGAGTATGGCTACACCTTC,CASSKDIEYGYTF
NA,NA,TRBJ2-3,TRBV6-4,TGTGCCAGCAGAAACCAGCAGGGTGATACGCAGTATTTT,CASRNQQGDTQYF
NA,NA,TRBJ1-2,TRBV19,TGTGCCAGTAGTAGTCATCGGGGAGGGGATGGCTACACCTTC,CASSSHRGGDGYTF
NA,NA,TRBJ2-6,TRBV4-3,TGCGCCAGCAGCCCCGACGGGGGAACTGGGGCCAACGTCCTGACTTTC,CASSPDGGTGANVLTF
TRBD2,NA,TRBJ2-3,TRBV7-2,TGTGCCAGCAGCTGGCTCCTAGCGGGAGGGACGCAGTATTTT,CASSWLLAGGTQYF
TRBD2,NA,TRBJ2-7,TRBV27,TGTGCCTCCGGGAGCGGGAGGGCCTACGAGCAGTACTTC,CASGSGRAYEQYF
NA,NA,TRBJ2-1,TRBV15,TGTGCCACCAGCAGTGATCGGGGTGGGACCTACAATGAGCAGTTCTTC,CATSSDRGGTYNEQFF
NA,NA,TRBJ1-1,TRBV6-5,TGTGCCAGCAGTAACAGGGTCATAACGGGAACTGAAGCTTTCTTT,CASSNRVITGTEAFF
TRBD1,NA,TRBJ1-5,TRBV28,TGTGCCAGCAGAAACCACCTCGACAGGGCTCAGCCCCAGCATTTT,CASRNHLDRAQPQHF
NA,NA,TRBJ2-5,TRBV5-1,TGCGCCAGCAGAATTGCGGCCAGGGGAGAAGAGACCCAGTACTTC,CASRIAARGEETQYF
TRBD1,NA,TRBJ1-2,TRBV7-9,TGTGCCAGCAGCTTTTTGGGACAGGGGGTTGGTGGCTACACCTTC,CASSFLGQGVGGYTF
NA,once,TRBJ2-7,TRBV27,TGTGCCAGCAGTTTCGGGGGAACCTACGAGCAGTACTTC,CASSFGGTYEQYF
TRBD1,NA,TRBJ2-2,TRBV4-3,TGCGCCAGCAGCCGAGGGTCCGGGACAGGCAACACCGGGGAGCTGTTTTTT,CASSRGSGTGNTGELFF
TRBD2,few,TRBJ2-7,TRBV6-5,TGTGCCAGCAGTCCCTGGGCGGGGGGCAATTACGAGCAGTACTTC,CASSPWAGGNYEQYF